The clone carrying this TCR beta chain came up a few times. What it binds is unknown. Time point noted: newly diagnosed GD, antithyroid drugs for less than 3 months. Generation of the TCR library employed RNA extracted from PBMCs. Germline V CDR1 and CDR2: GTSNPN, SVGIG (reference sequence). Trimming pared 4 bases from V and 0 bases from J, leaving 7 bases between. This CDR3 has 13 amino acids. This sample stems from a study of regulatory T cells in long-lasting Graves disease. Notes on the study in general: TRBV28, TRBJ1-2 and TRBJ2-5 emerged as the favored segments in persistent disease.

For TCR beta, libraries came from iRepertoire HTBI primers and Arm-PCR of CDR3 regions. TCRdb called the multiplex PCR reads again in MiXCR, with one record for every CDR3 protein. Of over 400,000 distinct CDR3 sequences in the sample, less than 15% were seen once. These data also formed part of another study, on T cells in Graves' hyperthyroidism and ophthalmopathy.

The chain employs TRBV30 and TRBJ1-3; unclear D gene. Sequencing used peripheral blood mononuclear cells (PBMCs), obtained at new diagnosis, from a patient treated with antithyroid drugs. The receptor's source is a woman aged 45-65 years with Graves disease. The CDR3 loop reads CAWTVSSGNTIYF. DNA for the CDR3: TGTGCCTGGACAGTCAGCTCTGGAAACACCATATATTTT.